This TCR beta chain originates from a study of cytomegalovirus exposure and HLA in healthy donors. Turning to the study itself: Among the 400 or so donors who were genotyped, over 70% fell in the genetic ancestry cluster that is associated with self-reported Caucasian donors. General study points: Follow-up analysis later connected one missense variant in DCLRE1C with trimming of TCR beta V- and J-genes. Sequencing depth across donors, presence/absence analyses assumed, was roughly uniform.

J gave up 0 bases and V 3 bases, and 8 bases lay outside the gene matches. The CDR3 is 17 amino acids. Germline V CDR1 and CDR2: SGHAT, FQNNGV. The primer mix had 60 Vbeta and 13 Jbeta primers. The table came from immunoSEQ multiplex PCR; TCRdb's copy has only in-frame clones and leaves some out. There are 150,000 or so clones in the sample; about four fifths occur only once, and roughly 2.8% lies in the top ten. Donors were nominally healthy when sampled, though unrecorded immune exposures were likely. This clone was picked up a small number of times. Its target is unknown. The rearrangement uses TRBV11-2 and TRBJ1-3, with 7 bases fitting TRBD1. The sequence was collected from a man between 18 and 29 years old in good health and CMV-seronegative. The material sequenced was PBMCs. CDR3 coding DNA: TGTGCCAGCAGCTTTAATCTCCGGGACAGCTCTGGAAACACCATATATTTT. The encoded protein is CASSFNLRDSSGNTIYF.